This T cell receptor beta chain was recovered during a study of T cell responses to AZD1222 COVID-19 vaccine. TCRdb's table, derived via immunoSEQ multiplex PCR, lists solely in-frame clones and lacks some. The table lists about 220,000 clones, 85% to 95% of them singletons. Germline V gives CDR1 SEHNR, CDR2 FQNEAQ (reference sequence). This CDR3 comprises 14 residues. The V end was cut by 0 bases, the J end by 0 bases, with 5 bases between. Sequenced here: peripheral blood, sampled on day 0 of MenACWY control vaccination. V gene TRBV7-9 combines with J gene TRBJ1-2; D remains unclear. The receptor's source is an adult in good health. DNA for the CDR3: TGTGCCAGCAGCTTAGCCGGGTCTAACTATGGCTACACCTTC. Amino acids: CASSLAGSNYGYTF.